This T cell receptor beta chain is drawn from a study of T cell repertoires in aging, cancer and after chemotherapy. Findings and limits, study-wide: Compared with age-matched healthy donors, untreated hematological or solid cancer patients showed higher blood TCR clonality.

This CDR3 spans 17 amino acids. J was trimmed by 4 bases and V by 4 bases; bases with no gene match: 12. CDR1 and CDR2 from the germline V gene are SGHDT and YYEEEE. This clonotype was observed a few times. Its antigen is currently unknown. TRB rearrangements spanning V, D and J were amplified using mixed TRB-A/B primers. TCRdb used MiXCR to reprocess the multiplex PCR reads, holding one entry per CDR3 protein. Among 720 or so distinct CDR3 sequences listed, roughly 21% were seen once. Amplification of TCR beta used genomic DNA extracted from peripheral blood. The TCR originated in a human donor with a solid tumor. Sequenced sample: blood. The chain has TRBV5-6 and TRBJ2-1; TRBD2 agrees at 9 bases. CDR3 sequence: CASSGYLAGHVYNEQFF. DNA for the CDR3: TGTGCCAGCAGCGGTTACCTAGCGGGACATGTATACAATGAGCAGTTCTTC.